Listed below are T cell receptor beta chains from one sample, sequenced in a study of T-cell memory formation after mild COVID-19. Via MiXCR, TCRdb re-called the 5' RACE reads, giving one row per CDR3 protein. The sample consists of 450,000 or so distinct CDR3 sequences, nearly 25% of them appearing once. Sequenced input: PBMCs or a T cell subset sorted from them (not recorded which). These receptors all stem from an adult woman who had mild COVID-19 (a few samples of this study predate the infection). Cell type and time point are not known. Each CDR3 is given with its conserved first and last residue. A D gene is named only where the DNA matches it firmly. The size field is filled for only some rows; it gives once, few, many or a size class.

>few|TRBV5-1|.|TRBJ1-2
CASSPSMTNYGYTF
TGCGCCAGCAGCCCTTCGATGACTAACTATGGCTACACCTTC
>.|TRBV20-1|TRBD1|TRBJ2-7
CSARSGQVPTYEQYF
TGCAGTGCTAGGAGTGGACAGGTCCCCACCTACGAGCAGTACTTC
>.|TRBV5-1|.|TRBJ1-2
CASGRDGSDGYTF
TGCGCCAGCGGGCGGGATGGGTCGGATGGCTACACCTTC
>.|TRBV7-9|.|TRBJ2-3
CASSPVTGVDTQYF
TGTGCCAGCAGCCCCGTCACGGGGGTAGATACGCAGTATTTT
>few|TRBV7-3|TRBD2|TRBJ2-6
CASSLSGGSSGANVLTF
TGTGCCAGCAGCTTAAGCGGGGGGAGCTCTGGGGCCAACGTCCTGACTTTC
>many|TRBV19|.|TRBJ1-5
CASSITSQGRNQPQHF
TGTGCCAGTAGTATCACCTCACAGGGACGCAATCAGCCCCAGCATTTT
>.|TRBV12-3/TRBV12-4|TRBD1|TRBJ1-1
CASSRGTGGATEAFF
TGTGCCAGCAGTCGGGGGACAGGGGGTGCCACTGAAGCTTTCTTT
>.|TRBV7-9|.|TRBJ2-5
CASRWGLSQETQYF
TGTGCCAGCAGATGGGGGCTATCTCAAGAGACCCAGTACTTC
>.|TRBV29-1|TRBD1|TRBJ2-1
CSVEPRGQLDNEQFF
TGCAGCGTTGAACCTCGGGGACAGCTTGACAATGAGCAGTTCTTC
>few|TRBV11-2|.|TRBJ2-6
CASNRGSGANVLTF
TGTGCCAGTAACCGGGGGTCTGGGGCCAACGTCCTGACTTTC
>.|TRBV6-2/TRBV6-3|.|TRBJ2-1
CASSYSGAREQFF
TGTGCCAGCAGTTACTCGGGGGCGCGTGAGCAGTTCTTC
>.|TRBV10-3|TRBD1|TRBJ2-7
CATLTGGYEQYF
TGTGCCACCCTCACAGGGGGCTACGAGCAGTACTTC
>many|TRBV7-7|.|TRBJ2-5
CASSLGRTIRGETQYF
TGTGCTAGCAGCTTAGGACGGACGATTAGGGGGGAGACCCAGTACTTC
>few|TRBV9|.|TRBJ1-2
CASSHDRKTNYGYTF
TGTGCCAGCAGCCACGACAGGAAAACTAACTATGGCTACACCTTC
>.|TRBV14|TRBD1|TRBJ1-6
CASSQETGGYNSPLHF
TGTGCCAGCAGCCAAGAGACAGGGGGTTATAATTCACCCCTCCACTTT